The clone carrying this TCR beta chain appeared a few times. Its antigen is still unknown. These data are taken from a study of identical twins. Every sampled donor was Caucasian and healthy. Findings of the study overall: In zero-insertion analyses, partial confounding could arise from invariant MAIT and iNKT cells.

Trimming removed 2 bases from V and 8 bases from J, with 23 bases in between. In germline, CDR1 is SGDLS, CDR2 YYNGEE. This CDR3 is built from 17 residues. TCRdb independently ran MiXCR on the 5' RACE reads; one entry per CDR3 protein. The data show about 890,000 distinct CDR3 sequences, with 9% to 15% seen just once and about 1.5% held by the top ten. These records were also assigned to another study, of yellow fever vaccine responses in identical twins.

The sequencing input was PBMCs. The source of this sequence is a woman between 18 and 29 years old in good health. This chain joins TRBV9 and TRBJ2-1, with D tentatively TRBD1 or TRBD2 (6 bases each). In DNA, the CDR3 is TGTGCCAGCAGCGTCGACCCAGCTTGGGGGGCGGGTGATGAGCAGTTCTTC. It codes for CASSVDPAWGAGDEQFF.